The 25 T cell receptor beta chains listed next were all sequenced from one sample in a study of OX40 agonist ivuxolimab in advanced cancers. The protocol was immunoSEQ multiplex PCR, while the TCRdb copy is restricted to in-frame clones and leaves out a portion. The repertoire holds about 64,000 clones, 87% seen once, with more than 2.5% in the top ten. The material sequenced was CD4+ or CD8+ T cells sorted from blood, taken in a trial of the OX40 agonist ivuxolimab. The receptors shown here come from an adult with an advanced solid tumor such as melanoma, head and neck, liver or kidney cancer.

The J gene is TRBJ2-1, the V gene TRBV28; D remains unclear. Germline V gives CDR1 MDHEN, CDR2 SYDVKM. The CDR3 has 12 residues. V was shortened by 2 bases and J by 10 bases, with 9 bases between the two germline ends. CDR3 DNA sequence: TGTGCCAGCAGTTTAACCAGCCGGGAGCAGTTCTTC. It translates to CASSLTSREQFF.

Concerning this clone itself: Other DNA sequences within the sample encode an identical CDR3. The chain is built from TRBV7-9 and TRBJ2-7; 8 bases match TRBD2. With V trimmed by 3 bases and J by 2 bases, 3 bases remained unmatched. CDR1 and CDR2 from the germline V gene are SEHNR and FQNEAQ (reference sequence). This CDR3 has 14 amino acids. This CDR3 is CASSLAGGTYEQYF. The DNA of the CDR3 is TGTGCCAGCAGCTTGGCGGGAGGTACCTACGAGCAGTACTTC.

The rearrangement links TRBV10-3 to TRBJ1-3; D not certain. Trimming took off 0 bases at V and 0 bases at J, with 12 bases between the two ends. The CDR3 is 17 residues long. Germline values: CDR1 ENHRY, CDR2 SYGVKD. CDR3 DNA sequence: TGTGCCATCAGTGAGTCGATAACGGCAGCCTCTGGAAACACCATATATTTT. Translating it yields CAISESITAASGNTIYF.

Here the CDR3 DNA reads TGTGCCAGCAGCTTAGTGGGTGGGTTCTTC. This gives the protein CASSLVGGFF. The chain couples TRBV7-3 to TRBJ2-1; D is unresolved. The CDR3 runs 10 residues. Looked up from germline, CDR1 is SGHTA and CDR2 is FQGTGA. Trimming removed 2 bases from V and 15 bases from J, with 8 bases in between. Supplemented by reference TRBV7-3 and TRBJ2-1, the full variable domain reads GAGVSQTPSNKVTEKGKYVELRCDPISGHTALYWYRQSLGQGPEFLIYFQGTGAADDSGLPNDRFFAVRPEGSVSTLKIQRTERGDSAVYLCASSLVGGFFGPGTRLTVL.

This chain joins TRBV19 and TRBJ2-3; 10 nucleotides align to TRBD2. The CDR3 contains 15 residues. Looked up from germline, CDR1 is LNHDA and CDR2 is SQIVND (reference sequence). After removal of 3 bases from V and 4 bases from J, the junction contained 4 bases not matched to a gene. CDR3 nucleotides: TGTGCCAGTAGTATCGCTAGCGGGAGCCCAGATACGCAGTATTTT. Its protein product is CASSIASGSPDTQYF.

This rearrangement joins TRBV6-5 to TRBJ1-3; D remains ambiguous. Germline loops: CDR1 MNHEY, CDR2 SVGAGI. V lost 7 bases, J lost 0 bases, and 10 bases lay in between. CDR3 length: 14 amino acids. The CDR3 region is CASKQELSGNTIYF. The CDR3 coding sequence is TGTGCCAGCAAGCAGGAGCTCTCTGGAAACACCATATATTTT.

The chain carries TRBV19 and TRBJ1-1, with a possible D match to TRBD1 (6 bases). This CDR3 has 16 amino acids. Trimming left V 1 base short and J 1 base short, with 13 bases between. The germline V gene encodes CDR1 LNHDA and CDR2 SQIVND (reference sequence). In nucleotides, the CDR3 is TGTGCCAGTAGTATAGCTGGGGTCAGGGGGAACACTGAAGCTTTCTTT. It specifies CASSIAGVRGNTEAFF.

The gene calls are TRBV19 and TRBJ1-5, with a weak D call TRBD1 (6 bases). The ends were cut back, 3 bases at V and 0 bases at J, with 18 bases in the middle. The CDR3 length is 18 residues. Looked up from germline, CDR1 is LNHDA and CDR2 is SQIVND (reference sequence). The CDR3 region is CASSIGRRTDLSNQPQHF. CDR3 coding DNA: TGTGCCAGTAGTATTGGGAGAAGGACAGACCTTAGCAATCAGCCCCAGCATTTT.

This clone was seen just once. The rearrangement links TRBV28 to TRBJ1-2; a weak D match, TRBD1 (5 bases). The CDR3 is 20 residues long. CDR1 MDHEN and CDR2 SYDVKM come from the germline V gene. Trimming took 6 bases from V and 3 from J, leaving 32 bases between them. The CDR3, as DNA: TGTGCCAGCAGCCAAGGGCGATTTTGGGGCAGGGTCGGCCTGGACTATGGCTACACCTTC. This codes for CASSQGRFWGRVGLDYGYTF.

This chain joins TRBV11-3 and TRBJ2-3; the match to TRBD2 covers 8 bases. V dropped 1 base and J dropped 3; count of bases not matched to a gene: 6. CDR1 and CDR2 from the germline V gene are SGHNT and YENEEA. The CDR3 contains 16 residues. In DNA, the CDR3 is TGTGCCAGCAGCTTAGGCCAGCGGGAGAAAACAGATACGCAGTATTTT. Protein: CASSLGQREKTDTQYF.

The chain carries TRBV6-1 and TRBJ2-3; the D is unclear. V lost 7 bases and J lost 0, with 8 bases in between. CDR3 length equals 13 residues. CDR1 is MNHNS, CDR2 SASEGT, per germline. Here the CDR3 DNA reads TGTGCCAGCATCGAAGGGAGCACAGATACGCAGTATTTT. The encoded protein is CASIEGSTDTQYF.

The V call is TRBV7-3, the J call TRBJ2-3; no definite D call. The length of the CDR3 is 13 residues. Germline CDR1 and CDR2: SGHTA and FQGTGA. Trimming pared 2 bases from V and 5 bases from J, leaving 8 bases between. For the CDR3, the DNA is TGTGCCAGCAGCTTAGTAAGGCTAGATACGCAGTATTTT. Translating gives CASSLVRLDTQYF.

The table lists this clone with a count of one. CDR3 DNA sequence: TGTGCCAGCAGCTTATCCGGGACTGGGGCCAACGTCCTGACTTTC. It yields the protein CASSLSGTGANVLTF. The gene calls are TRBV5-4 and TRBJ2-6; D is perhaps TRBD2 (5 bases). V lost 2 bases to trimming and J lost 2 bases, with 8 bases between them. The V gene's germline CDR1 is SGHNT and CDR2 YYREEE (reference sequence). CDR3 length: 15 amino acids.

This sequence joins TRBV28 and TRBJ1-2; the D gene is possibly TRBD1 (5 bases). This CDR3 has 17 amino acids. Germline-derived CDR1 and CDR2 are MDHEN and SYDVKM. Trimming stripped 5 bases from V and 3 bases from J, with 22 bases between. Written as DNA, the CDR3 is TGTGCCAGCAGTACCTGGGGAGAGGGCAGGGCGCACTATGGCTACACCTTC. Translated: CASSTWGEGRAHYGYTF.

The genes are TRBV14 and TRBJ2-7, with 7 nucleotides matching TRBD2. Per germline, CDR1 SGHDN and CDR2 FVKESK. V lost 2 bases, J lost 5 bases, and 6 bases stayed unmatched. This CDR3 is 14 amino acids long. CDR3: CASSQLLALDEQYF. CDR3 nucleotide sequence: TGTGCCAGCAGCCAATTACTAGCGCTCGACGAGCAGTACTTC.

A few counts support this clone. This chain links TRBV30 with TRBJ1-4; D gene uncertain. The CDR3 sequence is 13 residues long. V lost 4 bases and J 4 bases, leaving 10 bases between the germline ends. Germline CDR1 GTSNPN, CDR2 SVGIG (reference sequence). Here the CDR3 DNA reads TGTGCCTGGAAAGGGCTATTTAATGAAAAACTGTTTTTT. The encoded protein is CAWKGLFNEKLFF.

This chain links TRBV6-5 with TRBJ2-7; 11 bases are a match to TRBD1. Germline V gene lookup returns CDR1 MNHEY and CDR2 SVGAGI. Trimming at V came to 4 bases and at J to 7 bases, leaving 3 bases not matched to a gene. The CDR3 totals 13 residues. The CDR3: CASSWTGGREQYF. The CDR3 nucleotides are TGTGCCAGCAGTTGGACAGGGGGCAGAGAGCAGTACTTC.

The genes are TRBV7-9 and TRBJ2-1; TRBD2 matches at 11 bases. CDR3 length: 15 amino acids. V lost 6 bases, J lost 8 bases, and 9 bases stayed unmatched. The V gene's germline CDR1 is SEHNR and CDR2 FQNEAQ (reference sequence). This CDR3 reads CASRTTSGSWDEQFF. The CDR3 nucleotides read TGTGCCAGCAGGACTACTAGCGGGAGTTGGGATGAGCAGTTCTTC.

This chain links TRBV11-3 with TRBJ2-2; D remains ambiguous. The CDR3 is made up of 16 amino acids. Trimming removed 3 bases from V and 4 bases from J, with 15 bases in between. The germline V gene has CDR1 SGHNT and CDR2 YENEEA. CDR3 residues: CASSFSTAIGTGELFF. The CDR3, as DNA: TGTGCCAGCAGCTTTTCAACAGCGATAGGCACCGGGGAGCTGTTTTTT.

The chain combines TRBV27 with TRBJ2-2, with D unclear. Trimming pared 6 bases from V and 7 bases from J, leaving 12 bases between. This CDR3 region has 13 residues. Germline-derived CDR1 and CDR2 are MNHEY and SMNVEV (reference sequence). The CDR3 here is CASRTTLYGELFF. DNA of the CDR3: TGTGCCAGCAGAACAACCCTTTACGGGGAGCTGTTTTTT.

This clone was recorded only once. The chain recombines TRBV10-3 with TRBJ2-6; D may be TRBD1 (5 bases). The length of the CDR3 is 14 residues. CDR1 is ENHRY and CDR2 is SYGVKD in the germline V gene. V was pared by 8 bases and J by 9 bases, with 17 bases between. The CDR3 region is CAIGPQGSHNVLTF. The CDR3 nucleotides are TGTGCCATCGGTCCTCAGGGCAGCCACAACGTCCTGACTTTC.

V and J are TRBV18 and TRBJ1-5; 7 nucleotides line up with TRBD1. Looked up from germline, CDR1 is KGHSH and CDR2 is LQKENI. Losses at the gene ends were 1 base for V and 1 base for J; bases not matched to a gene: 1. CDR3 length: 15 amino acids. The CDR3 here is CASSPQGASNQPQHF. CDR3 nucleotides: TGTGCCAGCTCACCACAGGGGGCAAGCAATCAGCCCCAGCATTTT.

This clone appeared a few times. CDR3 coding DNA: TGTGCCAGCAGCCCCCAAAATGGACAGTTTAATCAGCCCCAGCATTTT. Its translation is CASSPQNGQFNQPQHF. This rearrangement joins TRBV7-8 to TRBJ1-5, with TRBD1 as a possible D gene (6 bases). This CDR3 is built from 16 residues. Germline-derived CDR1 and CDR2 are SGHVS and FQNEAQ. Trimming pared 5 bases from V and 4 bases from J, leaving 18 bases between.

This chain links TRBV5-1 with TRBJ1-4; possible D gene TRBD1, 5 bases. CDR1 and CDR2 (germline): SGHRS, YFSETQ. V was trimmed by 0 bases and J by 8 bases, leaving 14 bases between them. CDR3 length: 15 amino acids. Here the CDR3 reads CASSLGAGGDEKLFF. CDR3 sequence (DNA): TGCGCCAGCAGCTTGGGGGCAGGAGGGGACGAAAAACTGTTTTTT.

V and J are TRBV4-1 and TRBJ2-1, with TRBD2 matching over 8 bases. The CDR3 sequence is 20 residues long. Germline V gene sequence: CDR1 MGHRA, CDR2 YSYEKL. The J segment lost 0 bases and the V segment lost 0 bases, leaving 13 bases of the junction unmatched. The CDR3 here is CASSQDPAGVSSSSYNEQFF. CDR3 coding DNA: TGCGCCAGCAGCCAAGACCCAGCGGGAGTATCTTCCAGCTCCTACAATGAGCAGTTCTTC.